Listed here are 15 T cell receptor beta chains from one sample, sequenced in a study of cytomegalovirus exposure and HLA in healthy donors. PCR involved 60 Vbeta and 13 Jbeta primers. Sequencing was performed with immunoSEQ multiplex PCR; in TCRdb, only in-frame clones are kept and a portion is missing. The data contain 210,000 or so clones, 65% to 80% of them singletons. Sequencing was carried out using PBMCs. The receptors shown here come from a girl aged 2-15 years in good health and CMV-seronegative.

This chain links TRBV6-1 with TRBJ1-6, with 7 bases lining up with TRBD1. Germline values: CDR1 MNHNS, CDR2 SASEGT. The V segment lost 11 bases and the J segment 7 bases; nucleotides outside the gene matches: 11. The CDR3 is made up of 14 amino acids. CDR3 nucleotides: TGTGCCTGTAACCGGGACAGCTTAAATTCACCCCTCCACTTT. This encodes CACNRDSLNSPLHF.

The chain has TRBV18 and TRBJ2-1, with a tentative D call TRBD2 (5 bases). Between the trimmed V and J ends, which lost 6 bases and 10 bases, there was a span of 13 bases. CDR1 is KGHSH, CDR2 LQKENI, per germline. The length of the CDR3 is 12 residues. The CDR3 DNA is TGTGCCAGCTCGAGGACTGGCTTAGAGCAGTTCTTC. Amino acid sequence: CASSRTGLEQFF.

The rearrangement links TRBV5-5 to TRBJ2-5; D is unclear. The length of the CDR3 is 17 residues. V lost 3 bases, J lost 2 bases, and 20 bases lay in between. Germline CDR1 and CDR2: SGHKS and YYEKEE (reference sequence). The CDR3, as DNA: TGTGCCAGCAGCTGGCATCGTGTAAATCATCCTCAAGAGACCCAGTACTTC. This codes for CASSWHRVNHPQETQYF.

V is TRBV30 and J is TRBJ1-5; a weak D match, TRBD1 (5 bases). V was clipped by 1 base and J by 1 base, with 8 bases between them. The CDR3 runs 14 residues. Germline V gene lookup returns CDR1 GTSNPN and CDR2 SVGIG (reference sequence). CDR3 in amino acids: CAWSEGLSNQPQHF. The CDR3 DNA reads TGTGCCTGGAGTGAGGGGCTGAGCAATCAGCCCCAGCATTTT.

The chain combines TRBV4-1 with TRBJ1-3; D is ambiguous. The CDR3 sequence is 13 residues long. The V end lost 3 bases, the J end lost 4 bases, and 7 bases lay between the germline ends. Germline assignment: CDR1 MGHRA and CDR2 YSYEKL. CDR3 DNA sequence: TGCGCCAGCAGCCAGGCTCTCGGAAACACCATATATTTT. The encoded protein is CASSQALGNTIYF.

The V and J genes are TRBV5-1 and TRBJ2-5; no definite D call. V was pared by 8 bases and J by 6 bases, with 17 bases between. CDR1 SGHRS and CDR2 YFSETQ come from the germline V gene. The CDR3 covers 13 residues. CDR3 nucleotides: TGCGCCAGTCAACCAGGTGATCGGCAGACCCAGTACTTC. Translated: CASQPGDRQTQYF.

The V gene is TRBV19, the J gene TRBJ2-1, with TRBD2 as a possible D gene (6 bases). CDR3 length equals 15 residues. Trimming pared 3 bases from V and 6 bases from J, leaving 15 bases between. Germline CDR1 and CDR2: LNHDA and SQIVND (reference sequence). The DNA for the CDR3 is TGTGCCAGTAGTATGGGACGGGGGTATGGCAATGAGCAGTTCTTC. Protein: CASSMGRGYGNEQFF. Variable domain in full (rest from reference TRBV19 and TRBJ2-1): DGGITQSPKYLFRKEGQNVTLSCEQNLNHDAMYWYRQDPGQGLRLIYYSQIVNDFQKGDIAEGYSVSREKKESFPLTVTSAQKNPTAFYLCASSMGRGYGNEQFFGPGTRLTVL.

This clone was counted a few times. The chain is built from TRBV10-2 and TRBJ1-3; D uncertain. CDR1 and CDR2 (germline): WSHSY, SAAADI. Trimming took off 7 bases at V and 4 bases at J, with 8 bases between the two ends. CDR3 length: 12 residues. The CDR3 loop is CASTRGGNTIYF. The CDR3 DNA follows: TGCGCCAGCACCCGAGGGGGAAACACCATATATTTT.

The V call is TRBV9, the J call TRBJ2-1, with a possible D match to TRBD2 (5 bases). Trimming left V 0 bases short and J 6 bases short, with 19 bases between. The CDR3 is made up of 17 amino acids. From germline, CDR1 is SGDLS and CDR2 YYNGEE. The CDR3 nucleotides read TGTGCCAGCAGCGTAGGGGGTTCGGGGTTTAGTGGCAATGAGCAGTTCTTC. Protein: CASSVGGSGFSGNEQFF.

The chain recombines TRBV4-1 with TRBJ1-2, with D unclear. V was pared by 0 bases and J by 2 bases, with 10 bases between. The germline V gene has CDR1 MGHRA and CDR2 YSYEKL. The length of the CDR3 is 15 residues. The CDR3 DNA reads TGCGCCAGCAGCCAAGATACCGGGGTCAACTATGGCTACACCTTC. This gives the protein CASSQDTGVNYGYTF.

The chain joins TRBV27 to TRBJ1-1, with a tentative D call TRBD1 (6 bases). Germline CDR1 reads MNHEY; CDR2 reads SMNVEV (reference sequence). Trimming stripped 7 bases from V and 2 bases from J, with 14 bases between. The CDR3 is made up of 14 amino acids. In DNA form, the CDR3 reads TGTGCCAGCAATCTGAGGGGGGGAAACACTGAAGCTTTCTTT. It is translated as CASNLRGGNTEAFF.

V is TRBV6-5 and J is TRBJ2-3; a possible D gene is TRBD1 (5 bases). Germline CDR1 reads MNHEY; CDR2 reads SVGAGI. V was trimmed by 5 bases and J by 2 bases, leaving 11 bases between them. The CDR3 is 14 residues long. The CDR3 region is CASSKQASTDTQYF. The DNA of the CDR3 is TGTGCCAGCAGTAAACAGGCATCCACAGATACGCAGTATTTT.

This chain links TRBV4-2 with TRBJ2-3; 7 bases fit TRBD2. CDR1 is LGHNA, CDR2 YNFKEQ, per germline. The CDR3 sequence is 16 residues long. V trimming: 2 bases; J trimming: 6 bases; junction bases outside the gene matches: 11. CDR3: CASSQTPGLPSDTQYF. In DNA form, the CDR3 reads TGTGCCAGCAGCCAAACACCGGGACTACCTTCGGATACGCAGTATTTT.

This rearrangement joins TRBV30 to TRBJ1-1, with 8 bases aligning to TRBD1. The CDR3 is made up of 14 amino acids. CDR1 GTSNPN and CDR2 SVGIG come from the germline V gene (reference sequence). Losses at the gene ends were 1 base for V and 3 bases for J; bases not matched to a gene: 4. The CDR3 loop is CAWSGQGLDTEAFF. CDR3 in DNA: TGTGCCTGGAGTGGACAGGGGCTCGACACTGAAGCTTTCTTT.

The genes are TRBV7-9 and TRBJ1-1; 11 bases are shared with TRBD1. The V gene end was trimmed by 5 bases and the J gene end by 1 base; junction bases not matched to a gene: 6. The germline V gene encodes CDR1 SEHNR and CDR2 FQNEAQ (reference sequence). This CDR3 contains 16 residues. CDR3 sequence (DNA): TGTGCCAGCAGCCTGGGACAGGGGGAGAGGAACACTGAAGCTTTCTTT. As protein: CASSLGQGERNTEAFF.